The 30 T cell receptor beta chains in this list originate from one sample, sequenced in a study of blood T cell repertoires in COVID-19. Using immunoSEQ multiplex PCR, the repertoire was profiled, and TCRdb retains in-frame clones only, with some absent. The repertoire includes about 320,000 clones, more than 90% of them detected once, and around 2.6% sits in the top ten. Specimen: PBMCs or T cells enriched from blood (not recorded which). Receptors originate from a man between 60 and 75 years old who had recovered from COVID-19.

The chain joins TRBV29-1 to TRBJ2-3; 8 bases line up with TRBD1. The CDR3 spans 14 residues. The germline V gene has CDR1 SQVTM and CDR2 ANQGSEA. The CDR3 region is CSAPGTGRTDTQYF. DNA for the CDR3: TGCAGTGCACCCGGGACAGGACGCACAGATACGCAGTATTTT.

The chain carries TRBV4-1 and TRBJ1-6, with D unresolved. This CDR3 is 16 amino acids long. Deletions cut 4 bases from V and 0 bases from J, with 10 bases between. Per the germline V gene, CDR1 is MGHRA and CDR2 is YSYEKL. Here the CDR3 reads CASSPKPSSYNSPLHF. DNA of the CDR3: TGCGCCAGCAGCCCTAAGCCAAGCTCCTATAATTCACCCCTCCACTTT.

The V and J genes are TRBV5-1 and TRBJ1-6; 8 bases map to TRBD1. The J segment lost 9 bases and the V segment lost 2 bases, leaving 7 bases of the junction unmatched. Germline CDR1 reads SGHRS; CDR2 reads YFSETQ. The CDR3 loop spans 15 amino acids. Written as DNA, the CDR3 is TGCGCCAGCAGCTTATGGGCAGGGGGCGTTTCACCCCTCCACTTT. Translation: CASSLWAGGVSPLHF.

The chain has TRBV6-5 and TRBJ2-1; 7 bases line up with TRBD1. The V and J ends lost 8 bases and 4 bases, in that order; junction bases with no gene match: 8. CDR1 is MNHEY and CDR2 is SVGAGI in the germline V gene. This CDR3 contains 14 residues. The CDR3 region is CASPPGQTYNEQFF. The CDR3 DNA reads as TGTGCCAGCCCGCCGGGACAGACATACAATGAGCAGTTCTTC.

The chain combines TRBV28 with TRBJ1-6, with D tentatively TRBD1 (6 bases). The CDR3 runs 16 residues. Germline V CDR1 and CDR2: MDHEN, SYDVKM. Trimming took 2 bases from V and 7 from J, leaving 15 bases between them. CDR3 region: CASSLEQGRRNSPLHF. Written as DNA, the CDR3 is TGTGCCAGCAGTTTAGAACAGGGCAGGCGGAATTCACCCCTCCACTTT.

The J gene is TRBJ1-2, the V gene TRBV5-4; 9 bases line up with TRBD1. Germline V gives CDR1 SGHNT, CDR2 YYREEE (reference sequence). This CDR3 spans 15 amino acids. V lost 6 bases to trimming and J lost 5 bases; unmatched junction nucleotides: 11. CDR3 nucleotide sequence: TGTGCCAGCACCCGATCAACAGGGGGCGGGTATGGCTACACCTTC. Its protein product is CASTRSTGGGYGYTF.

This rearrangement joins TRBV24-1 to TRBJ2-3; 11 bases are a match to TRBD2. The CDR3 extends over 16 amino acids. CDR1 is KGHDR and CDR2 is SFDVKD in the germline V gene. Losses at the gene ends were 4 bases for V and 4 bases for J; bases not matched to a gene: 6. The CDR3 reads CATSDGLAGFADTQYF. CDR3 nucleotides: TGTGCCACCAGTGACGGACTAGCGGGCTTTGCAGATACGCAGTATTTT.

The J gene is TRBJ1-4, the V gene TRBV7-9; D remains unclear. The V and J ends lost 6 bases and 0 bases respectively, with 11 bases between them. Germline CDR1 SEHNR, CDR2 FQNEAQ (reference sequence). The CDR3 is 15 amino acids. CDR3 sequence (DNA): TGTGCCAGCAGTCGAGACGGAGCAACTAATGAAAAACTGTTTTTT. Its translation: CASSRDGATNEKLFF.

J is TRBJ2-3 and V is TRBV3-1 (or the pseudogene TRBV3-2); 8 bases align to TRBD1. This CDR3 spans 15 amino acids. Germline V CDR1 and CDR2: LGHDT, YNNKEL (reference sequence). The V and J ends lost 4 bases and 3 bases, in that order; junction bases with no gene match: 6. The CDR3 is CASSLRTGRTDTQYF. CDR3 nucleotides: TGTGCCAGCAGCCTCAGGACAGGGCGGACAGATACGCAGTATTTT.

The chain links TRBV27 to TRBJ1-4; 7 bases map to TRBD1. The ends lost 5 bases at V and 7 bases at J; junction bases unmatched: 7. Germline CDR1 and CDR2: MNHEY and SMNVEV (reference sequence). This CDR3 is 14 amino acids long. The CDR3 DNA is TGTGCCAGCAGTGACCTTAAGGGGGCTGAAAAACTGTTTTTT. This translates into CASSDLKGAEKLFF.

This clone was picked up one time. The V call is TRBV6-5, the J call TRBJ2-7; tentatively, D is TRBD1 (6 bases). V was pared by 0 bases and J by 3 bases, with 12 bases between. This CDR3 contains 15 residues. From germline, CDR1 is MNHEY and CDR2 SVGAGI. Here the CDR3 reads CASSYSSTRGYEQYF. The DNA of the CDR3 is TGTGCCAGCAGTTACTCGAGTACCAGGGGCTACGAGCAGTACTTC.

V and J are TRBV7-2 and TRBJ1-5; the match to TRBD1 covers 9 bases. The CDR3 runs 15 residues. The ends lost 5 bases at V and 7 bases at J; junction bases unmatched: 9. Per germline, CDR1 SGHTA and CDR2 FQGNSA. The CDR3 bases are TGTGCCAGCAGCCCGCGGACAGGGGAAGGACAGCCCCAGCATTTT. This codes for CASSPRTGEGQPQHF.

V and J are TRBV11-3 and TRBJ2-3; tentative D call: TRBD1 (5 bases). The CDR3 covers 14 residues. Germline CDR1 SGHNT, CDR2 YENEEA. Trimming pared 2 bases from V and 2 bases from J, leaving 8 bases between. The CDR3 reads CASSLIGATDTQYF. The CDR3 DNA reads TGTGCCAGCAGCTTAATAGGGGCCACAGATACGCAGTATTTT. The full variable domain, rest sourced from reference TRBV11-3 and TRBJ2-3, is EAGVVQSPRYKIIEKKQPVAFWCNPISGHNTLYWYLQNLGQGPELLIRYENEEAVDDSQLPKDRFSAERLKGVDSTLKIQPAELGDSAVYLCASSLIGATDTQYFGPGTRLTVL.

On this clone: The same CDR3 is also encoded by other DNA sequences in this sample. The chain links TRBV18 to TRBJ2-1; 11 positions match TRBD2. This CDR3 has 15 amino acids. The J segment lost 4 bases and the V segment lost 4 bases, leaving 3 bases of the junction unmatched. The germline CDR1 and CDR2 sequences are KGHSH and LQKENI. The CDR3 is CASSLTSGVYNEQFF. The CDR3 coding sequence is TGTGCCAGCTCACTGACTAGCGGGGTGTACAATGAGCAGTTCTTC.

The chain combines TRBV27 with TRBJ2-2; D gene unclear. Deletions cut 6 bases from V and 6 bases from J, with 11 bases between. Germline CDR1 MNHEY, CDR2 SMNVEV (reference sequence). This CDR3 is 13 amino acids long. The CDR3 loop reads CASSSIAAGELFF. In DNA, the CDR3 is TGTGCCAGCAGCTCTATAGCTGCCGGGGAGCTGTTTTTT.

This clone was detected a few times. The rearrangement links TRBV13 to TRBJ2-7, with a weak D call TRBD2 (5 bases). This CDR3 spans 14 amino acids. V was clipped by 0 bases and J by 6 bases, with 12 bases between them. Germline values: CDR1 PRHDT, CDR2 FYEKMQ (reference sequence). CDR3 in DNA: TGTGCCAGCAGCTTAGGACTAGAGGGTTCCGAGCAGTACTTC. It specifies CASSLGLEGSEQYF.

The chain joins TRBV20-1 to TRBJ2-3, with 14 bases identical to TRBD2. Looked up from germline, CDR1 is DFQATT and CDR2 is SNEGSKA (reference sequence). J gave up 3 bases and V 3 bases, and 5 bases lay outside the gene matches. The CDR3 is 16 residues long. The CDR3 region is CSASPTSGRGTDTQYF. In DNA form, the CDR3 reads TGCAGTGCTAGTCCGACTAGCGGGAGGGGGACAGATACGCAGTATTTT.

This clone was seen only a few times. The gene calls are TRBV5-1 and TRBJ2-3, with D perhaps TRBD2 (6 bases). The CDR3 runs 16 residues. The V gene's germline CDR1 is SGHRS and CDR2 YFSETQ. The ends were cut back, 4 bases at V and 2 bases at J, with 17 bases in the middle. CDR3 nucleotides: TGCGCCAGCAGCCAAGGAGGGGCGCAGTCCACAGATACGCAGTATTTT. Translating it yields CASSQGGAQSTDTQYF.

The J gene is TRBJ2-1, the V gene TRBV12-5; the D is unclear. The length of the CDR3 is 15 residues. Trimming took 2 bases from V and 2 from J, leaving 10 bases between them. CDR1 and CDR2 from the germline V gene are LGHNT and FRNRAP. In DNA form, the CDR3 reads TGTGCTAGTGGTTTGTCCGGCGGTCCCTACAATGAGCAGTTCTTC. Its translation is CASGLSGGPYNEQFF.

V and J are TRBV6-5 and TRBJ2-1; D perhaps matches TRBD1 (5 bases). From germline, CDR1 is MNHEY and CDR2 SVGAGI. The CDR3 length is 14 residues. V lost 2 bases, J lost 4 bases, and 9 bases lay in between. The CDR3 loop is CASSYVDSYNEQFF. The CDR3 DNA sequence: TGTGCCAGCAGTTACGTCGACAGTTACAATGAGCAGTTCTTC.

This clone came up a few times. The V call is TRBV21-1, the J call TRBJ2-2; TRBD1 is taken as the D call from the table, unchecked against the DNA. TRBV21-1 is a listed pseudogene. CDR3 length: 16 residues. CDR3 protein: CASSKRGPPNTGELFF. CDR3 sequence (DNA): TGTGCCAGCAGCAAAAGGGGGCCGCCCAACACCGGGGAGCTGTTTTTT.

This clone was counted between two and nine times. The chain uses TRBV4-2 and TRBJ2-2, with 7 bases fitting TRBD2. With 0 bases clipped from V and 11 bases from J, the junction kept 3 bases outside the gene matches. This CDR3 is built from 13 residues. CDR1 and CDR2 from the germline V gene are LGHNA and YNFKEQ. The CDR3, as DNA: TGTGCCAGCAGCCAAGATAGCGGGCCTGAGCTGTTTTTT. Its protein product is CASSQDSGPELFF.

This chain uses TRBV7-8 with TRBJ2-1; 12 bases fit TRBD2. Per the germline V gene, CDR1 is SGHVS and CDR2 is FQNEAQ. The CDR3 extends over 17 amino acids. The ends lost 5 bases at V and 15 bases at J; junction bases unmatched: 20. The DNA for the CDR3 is TGTGCCAGCAGCCAACAGGTTGGGACTAGCGGGCGGATGTTGCTGTTCTTC. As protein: CASSQQVGTSGRMLLFF. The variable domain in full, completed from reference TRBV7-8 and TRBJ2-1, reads GAGVSQSPRYKVAKRGQDVALRCDPISGHVSLFWYQQALGQGPEFLTYFQNEAQLDKSGLPSDRFFAERPEGSVSTLKIQRTQQEDSAVYLCASSQQVGTSGRMLLFFGPGTRLTVL.

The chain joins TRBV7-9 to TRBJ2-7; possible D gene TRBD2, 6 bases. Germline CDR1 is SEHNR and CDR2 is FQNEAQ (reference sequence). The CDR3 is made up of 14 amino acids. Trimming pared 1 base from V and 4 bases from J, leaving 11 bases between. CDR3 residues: CASSLGGELYEQYF. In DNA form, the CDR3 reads TGTGCCAGCAGCTTAGGGGGGGAACTATACGAGCAGTACTTC.

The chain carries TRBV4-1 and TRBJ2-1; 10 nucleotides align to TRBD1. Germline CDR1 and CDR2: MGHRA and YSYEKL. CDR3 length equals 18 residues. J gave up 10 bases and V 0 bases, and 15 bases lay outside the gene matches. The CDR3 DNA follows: TGCGCCAGCAGCCAAGACAGCTCCGGGACAGGGGCCTTCAGCGAGCAGTTCTTC. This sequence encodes CASSQDSSGTGAFSEQFF.

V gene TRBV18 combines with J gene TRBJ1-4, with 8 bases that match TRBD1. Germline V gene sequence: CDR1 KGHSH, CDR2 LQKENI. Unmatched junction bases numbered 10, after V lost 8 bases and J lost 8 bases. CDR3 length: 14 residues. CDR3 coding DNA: TGTGCCAGCGGACAGGGAGGCGGTGGCGAAAAACTGTTTTTT. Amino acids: CASGQGGGGEKLFF.

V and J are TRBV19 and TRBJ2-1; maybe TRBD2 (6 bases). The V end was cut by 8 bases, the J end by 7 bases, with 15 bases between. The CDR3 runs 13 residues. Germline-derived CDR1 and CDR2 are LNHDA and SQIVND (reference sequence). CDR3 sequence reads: CASRLASGNEQFF. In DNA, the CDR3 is TGTGCCAGTCGGCTAGCGAGTGGGAATGAGCAGTTCTTC.

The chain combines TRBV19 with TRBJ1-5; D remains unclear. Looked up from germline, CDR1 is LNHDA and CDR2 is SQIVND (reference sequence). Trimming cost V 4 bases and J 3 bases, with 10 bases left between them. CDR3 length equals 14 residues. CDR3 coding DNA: TGTGCCAGTAGTAGATGGCAGGCCAATCAGCCCCAGCATTTT. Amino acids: CASSRWQANQPQHF.

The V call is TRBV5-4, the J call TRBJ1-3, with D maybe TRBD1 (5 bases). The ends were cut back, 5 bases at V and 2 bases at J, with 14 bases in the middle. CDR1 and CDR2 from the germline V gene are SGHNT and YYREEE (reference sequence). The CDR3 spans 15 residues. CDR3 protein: CASRPFPGTGNTIYF. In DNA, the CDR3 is TGTGCCAGCAGACCGTTTCCAGGGACTGGAAACACCATATATTTT. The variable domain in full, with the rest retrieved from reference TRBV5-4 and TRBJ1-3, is ETGVTQSPTHLIKTRGQQVTLRCSSQSGHNTVSWYQQALGQGPQFIFQYYREEENGRGNFPPRFSGLQFPNYSSELNVNALELDDSALYLCASRPFPGTGNTIYFGEGSWLTVV.

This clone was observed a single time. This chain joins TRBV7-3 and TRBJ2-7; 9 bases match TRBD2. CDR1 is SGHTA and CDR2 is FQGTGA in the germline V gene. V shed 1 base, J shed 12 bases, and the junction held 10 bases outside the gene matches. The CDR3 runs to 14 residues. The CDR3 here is CASSLSPAGGLVYF. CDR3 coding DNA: TGTGCCAGCAGCTTAAGTCCAGCGGGGGGCCTCGTGTACTTC.